One and the same sample provided the 12 T cell receptor beta chains below, sequenced in a study of CD8 T cells in Susac syndrome. Reverse transcription of roughly 0.45 to 1 ug RNA was performed with random hexamers. Via MiXCR, TCRdb re-called the immunoSEQ multiplex PCR reads, giving one row per CDR3 protein. The sample yields around 200,000 distinct CDR3 sequences, 85% to 95% seen once. Sequences were obtained from CD4+ T cells from PBMCs. The receptors stem from a human donor with multiple sclerosis.

As to this clonotype: A read error may produce the germline difference seen at one junction end. The rearrangement uses TRBV20-1 and TRBJ2-7; 9 bases are a match to TRBD1. CDR3 length: 11 amino acids. The germline CDR1 and CDR2 sequences are DFQATT and SNEGSKA (reference sequence). Written as DNA, the CDR3 is TGCAGTGCTAGTCTAGCCGGGACAGGGCACTTC. Its translation: CSASLAGTGHF.

J is TRBJ2-3 and V is TRBV30, with 8 bases aligning to TRBD2. CDR1 and CDR2 from the germline V gene are GTSNPN and SVGIG (reference sequence). Trimming cost V 7 bases and J 2 bases; bases outside gene matches: 8. The CDR3 is 14 residues long. The CDR3 loop reads CASTLTSATDTQYF. CDR3 bases: TGTGCCTCCACTCTGACTAGCGCCACAGATACGCAGTATTTT.

The chain joins TRBV20-1 to TRBJ2-6; D ambiguous. CDR3 length: 13 amino acids. Deletions cut 1 base from V and 2 bases from J, with 3 bases between. Looked up from germline, CDR1 is DFQATT and CDR2 is SNEGSKA (reference sequence). Here the CDR3 DNA reads TGCAGTGCTAGAGTGACTGGGGCCAACGTCCTGACTTTC. It translates to CSARVTGANVLTF.

This sequence joins TRBV27 and TRBJ2-6; a possible D gene is TRBD1 (6 bases). V was shortened by 5 bases and J by 7 bases, with 12 bases between the two germline ends. Germline CDR1 and CDR2: MNHEY and SMNVEV (reference sequence). The CDR3 has 14 amino acids. The CDR3 sequence is CASSPGTTANVLTF. The CDR3 region has the DNA TGTGCCAGCAGTCCCGGGACAACTGCCAACGTCCTGACTTTC. The whole variable domain, filled in from reference TRBV27 and TRBJ2-6, reads EAQVTQNPRYLITVTGKKLTVTCSQNMNHEYMSWYRQDPGLGLRQIYYSMNVEVTDKGDVPEGYKVSRKEKRNFPLILESPSPNQTSLYFCASSPGTTANVLTFGAGSRLTVL.

This clonotype has more than one count but fewer than ten. The J gene is TRBJ2-3, the V gene TRBV5-4; D not resolved. This CDR3 contains 13 residues. CDR1 and CDR2 (germline): SGHNT, YYREEE (reference sequence). Trimming left V 4 bases short and J 2 bases short, with 8 bases between. This CDR3 reads CASSPRNTDTQYF. CDR3 nucleotide sequence: TGTGCCAGCAGCCCTCGGAACACAGATACGCAGTATTTT.

This rearrangement joins TRBV6-5 to TRBJ2-2; D is unresolved. The CDR3 extends over 14 amino acids. Germline V gene data show CDR1 as MNHEY and CDR2 as SVGAGI. V was trimmed by 3 bases and J by 6 bases, leaving 11 bases between them. The CDR3 spells CASSYTRFAGELFF. CDR3 in DNA: TGTGCCAGCAGTTATACGCGTTTTGCCGGGGAGCTGTTTTTT.

This clonotype was recorded once. This chain links TRBV4-1 with TRBJ2-5; D is perhaps TRBD1 (5 bases). V dropped 0 bases and J dropped 4 bases, with 9 bases sitting between them. Germline V gives CDR1 MGHRA, CDR2 YSYEKL. The CDR3 length is 14 residues. The CDR3 coding sequence is TGCGCCAGCAGCCAAGATGAAAGGGGAGAGACCCAGTACTTC. Amino acids: CASSQDERGETQYF.

As concerns this clonotype: The DNA is left out, because the CDR3 cannot be placed on it with certainty; the CDR3 is given as TCRdb lists it. The chain links TRBV12-3 or TRBV12-4 to TRBJ1-4. The CDR3 spans 12 residues, counting both ends. CDR3 sequence reads: CASSFLAEKLFF.

The chain employs TRBV7-9 and TRBJ2-3; possibly TRBD2 for D (6 bases). Trimming left V 5 bases short and J 0 bases short, with 9 bases between. The CDR3 is 14 residues long. CDR1 SEHNR and CDR2 FQNEAQ come from the germline V gene (reference sequence). The CDR3 protein is CASSSAGSTDTQYF. The CDR3 bases are TGTGCCAGCAGCAGTGCGGGAAGCACAGATACGCAGTATTTT.

The gene calls are TRBV2 and TRBJ1-4; 7 positions match TRBD1. V lost 6 bases and J lost 5; bases outside the gene matches: 9. The CDR3 totals 15 residues. Per the germline V gene, CDR1 is SNHLY and CDR2 is FYNNEI. The CDR3 DNA is TGTGCCAGCAGAAACGACAGGGTTGGGAATGAAAAACTGTTTTTT. Translation: CASRNDRVGNEKLFF.

This clonotype was picked up one time. J is TRBJ2-3 and V is TRBV5-1; D not certain. CDR3 length: 12 residues. CDR1 is SGHRS and CDR2 is YFSETQ in the germline V gene. V gave up 4 bases and J gave up 5 bases, with 8 bases separating them. DNA for the CDR3: TGCGCCAGCAGCGCCACGGTAGATACGCAGTATTTT. It translates to CASSATVDTQYF.

V usage is TRBV12-3 or TRBV12-4 and J usage is TRBJ2-1; TRBD2 is a possible D gene (6 bases). This CDR3 is 14 amino acids long. V dropped 2 bases and J dropped 9 bases, with 14 bases sitting between them. For the CDR3, the DNA is TGTGCCAGCAGTTTAAGTGGCGGGCGGGGTGAGCAGTTCTTC. Its protein product is CASSLSGGRGEQFF.